This T cell receptor (beta chain) was sequenced in a study of T cells in Graves' hyperthyroidism and ophthalmopathy. The investigators amplified TCR beta CDR3 regions from RNA transcripts. HTBI primers were used for first-round RT-PCR of the TCR CDR3. Each CDR3 protein gets one entry after TCRdb re-called the multiplex PCR reads with MiXCR. This sample has under 350,000 distinct CDR3 sequences, with 12% to 15% found just once. The sample holds one count of this clonotype. A much bigger clone sits one base away, suggesting this may be a read error. Among the patients, aged 18 to 65, hyperthyroidism was newly diagnosed and had lasted under 2 months. Specimen: blood. This receptor was taken from a woman between 40 and 50 years old with Graves' hyperthyroidism.

The CDR3 loop reads CTIHTGNLGYGYTF. The CDR3, as DNA: TGTACCATACACACAGGCAATCTAGGGTATGGCTACACCTTC. The chain is built from TRBV28 and TRBJ1-2, with a tentative D call TRBD1 (5 bases). This CDR3 comprises 14 residues. Germline values: CDR1 MDHEN, CDR2 SYDVKM.